Below are 21 T cell receptor beta chains sequenced from a single sample in a study of cytomegalovirus exposure and HLA in healthy donors. The table came from immunoSEQ multiplex PCR; TCRdb's copy has only in-frame clones and leaves some out. The table has 150,000 to 200,000 clones, over 80% seen once; the top ten hold over 2%. Sequenced material: PBMCs. The receptors come from a man aged 25 to 40 in good health and CMV-seropositive.

The J gene is TRBJ2-5, the V gene TRBV9, with D perhaps matching TRBD2 (6 bases). This CDR3 is 13 amino acids long. Looked up from germline, CDR1 is SGDLS and CDR2 is YYNGEE. Between the trimmed V and J ends, which lost 4 bases and 5 bases, there was a span of 12 bases. The chain's CDR3 is CASSPRRGETQYF. The CDR3 region has the DNA TGTGCCAGCAGCCCTAGACGGGGGGAGACCCAGTACTTC.

This clone occurred a few times. The chain carries TRBV2 and TRBJ1-5, with TRBD1 as a possible D gene (6 bases). The length of the CDR3 is 13 residues. Looked up from germline, CDR1 is SNHLY and CDR2 is FYNNEI. Deletions cut 4 bases from V and 11 bases from J, with 15 bases between. The CDR3 is CASSVTGQGAQHF. In DNA form, the CDR3 reads TGTGCCAGCAGTGTGACAGGCCAAGGGGCCCAGCATTTT.

The chain joins TRBV6-5 to TRBJ1-2; 8 bases line up with TRBD1. The CDR3 spans 15 residues. The ends lost 6 bases at V and 4 bases at J; junction bases unmatched: 10. Germline CDR1 and CDR2: MNHEY and SVGAGI. CDR3 nucleotides: TGTGCCAGCAGCCGCTCGGGACAGGTGCGCTATGGCTACACCTTC. This sequence encodes CASSRSGQVRYGYTF.

V is TRBV4-1 and J is TRBJ2-6, with TRBD1 as a possible D gene (6 bases). V dropped 1 base and J dropped 1 base, with 8 bases sitting between them. CDR1 and CDR2 (germline): MGHRA, YSYEKL. The CDR3 is 16 amino acids. The CDR3 here is CASSQVGQSGANVLTF. The CDR3 coding sequence is TGCGCCAGCAGCCAAGTCGGACAGTCTGGGGCCAACGTCCTGACTTTC.

The CDR3 region has the DNA TGTGCCAGCAGCCCCGAGGGGGTCTCCTACGAGCAGTACTTC. It translates to CASSPEGVSYEQYF. This rearrangement joins TRBV9 to TRBJ2-7; D may be TRBD1 (6 bases). Trimming pared 4 bases from V and 0 bases from J, leaving 11 bases between. CDR3 length: 14 amino acids. Germline V CDR1 and CDR2: SGDLS, YYNGEE.

The chain combines TRBV4-3 with TRBJ2-1, with D maybe TRBD2 (6 bases). Per the germline V gene, CDR1 is LGHNA and CDR2 is YSLEER. V gave up 0 bases and J gave up 4 bases, with 16 bases separating them. The CDR3 contains 17 residues. Written as DNA, the CDR3 is TGCGCCAGCAGCCAAGAGATCGTGGGGGGAACTTACAATGAGCAGTTCTTC. Translation: CASSQEIVGGTYNEQFF.

CDR3 coding DNA: TGTGCCAGCAGTTTAGGGGGGGACCCTAGCAATCAGCCCCAGCATTTT. Its translation: CASSLGGDPSNQPQHF. The chain recombines TRBV27 with TRBJ1-5; a weak D match, TRBD1 (5 bases). The CDR3 is 16 amino acids. In germline, CDR1 is MNHEY, CDR2 SMNVEV (reference sequence). Trimming removed 2 bases at V and 0 bases at J, with 11 bases between.

With respect to this clone: Other nucleotide sequences from this sample produce the same CDR3. V is TRBV5-1 and J is TRBJ1-4; D gene uncertain. Deletions cut 0 bases from V and 7 bases from J, with 10 bases between. Germline CDR1 and CDR2: SGHRS and YFSETQ. This CDR3 has 14 amino acids. The CDR3 spells CASSLGTGIEKLFF. Here the CDR3 DNA reads TGCGCCAGCAGCTTGGGAACTGGTATTGAAAAACTGTTTTTT.

V usage is TRBV9 and J usage is TRBJ1-4; possible D gene TRBD1, 5 bases. CDR1 is SGDLS and CDR2 is YYNGEE in the germline V gene. With 0 bases removed from V and 11 bases from J, the gap between germline ends came to 26 bases. There are 18 residues in the CDR3. The CDR3 spells CASSVGQGRDPLGVKLFF. For the CDR3, the DNA is TGTGCCAGCAGCGTAGGACAAGGCAGGGATCCACTTGGAGTGAAACTGTTTTTT.

The genes are TRBV6-4 and TRBJ2-2, with TRBD2 as a possible D gene (7 bases). The length of the CDR3 is 16 residues. In germline, CDR1 is MRHNA, CDR2 SNTAGT. The V gene lost 6 bases and the J gene lost 2 bases, with 16 bases spanning the gap. The CDR3 nucleotides are TGTGCCAGCAGAGCAGCGTCGGGGGGCAACACCGGGGAGCTGTTTTTT. This translates into CASRAASGGNTGELFF.

This clone was recorded once. The rearrangement joins TRBV9 to TRBJ1-3; a possible D gene is TRBD1 (5 bases). In germline, CDR1 is SGDLS, CDR2 YYNGEE. The CDR3 sequence is 15 residues long. Trimming stripped 2 bases from V and 0 bases from J, with 9 bases between. The chain's CDR3 is CASSVSGVSGNTIYF. CDR3 DNA sequence: TGTGCCAGCAGCGTCTCGGGGGTCTCTGGAAACACCATATATTTT. Full variable domain (missing parts from reference TRBV9 and TRBJ1-3): DSGVTQTPKHLITATGQRVTLRCSPRSGDLSVYWYQQSLDQGLQFLIQYYNGEERAKGNILERFSAQQFPDLHSELNLSSLELGDSALYFCASSVSGVSGNTIYFGEGSWLTVV.

The V gene is TRBV5-5, the J gene TRBJ2-7; maybe TRBD1 (6 bases). The CDR3 is 15 residues long. Deletions cut 2 bases from V and 2 bases from J, with 14 bases between. Germline V gives CDR1 SGHKS, CDR2 YYEKEE (reference sequence). The CDR3 DNA follows: TGTGCCAGCAGCTTTCGACAGGATCCGACCTACGAGCAGTACTTC. This encodes CASSFRQDPTYEQYF.

The gene calls are TRBV6-1 and TRBJ1-2; the D gene is possibly TRBD1 (5 bases). Germline V CDR1 and CDR2: MNHNS, SASEGT. Trimming removed 1 base at V and 5 bases at J, with 8 bases between. This CDR3 region has 13 residues. The CDR3, as DNA: TGTGCCAGCAGTGAAGTAGACAGATATGGCTACACCTTC. Protein product: CASSEVDRYGYTF.

This clone showed up just a few times. This chain uses TRBV4-3 with TRBJ1-6; no clear D. The germline V and J ends were trimmed by 0 bases and 9 bases, with 6 bases remaining between them. Germline V gene data show CDR1 as LGHNA and CDR2 as YSLEER. This CDR3 is 13 amino acids long. For the CDR3, the DNA is TGCGCCAGCAGCCAAGAGGAGGGTTCACCCCTCCACTTT. As protein: CASSQEEGSPLHF.

Only one count was recorded for this clone. CDR3: CASSLIPGATNEKLFF. The DNA for the CDR3 is TGTGCCAGCAGCTTAATTCCAGGGGCAACTAATGAAAAACTGTTTTTT. The chain carries TRBV7-6 and TRBJ1-4, with D possibly TRBD1 on 6 matching bases. Between the trimmed V and J ends, which lost 2 bases and 0 bases, there was a span of 10 bases. This CDR3 contains 16 residues. CDR1 is SGHVS, CDR2 FNYEAQ, per germline.

The rearrangement uses TRBV7-2 and TRBJ2-7, with D tentatively TRBD1 (5 bases). Deletions cut 4 bases from V and 6 bases from J, with 10 bases between. Germline CDR1 reads SGHTA; CDR2 reads FQGNSA. The CDR3 consists of 12 residues. The CDR3 sequence is CASSSDSPEQYF. DNA of the CDR3: TGTGCCAGCAGCTCAGACAGTCCCGAGCAGTACTTC.

This clone appeared once. This chain uses TRBV6-5 with TRBJ1-1; D might be TRBD1 (6 bases). The CDR3 runs to 12 residues. V was shortened by 2 bases and J by 10 bases, with 11 bases between the two germline ends. Germline assignment: CDR1 MNHEY and CDR2 SVGAGI. This chain's CDR3 is CASSYEGGIAFF. The CDR3 DNA follows: TGTGCCAGCAGTTACGAGGGGGGGATAGCTTTCTTT.

CDR3: CSVSSGTGMETQYF. In DNA form, the CDR3 reads TGCAGCGTTTCATCCGGGACAGGGATGGAGACCCAGTACTTC. The chain recombines TRBV29-1 with TRBJ2-5; 9 bases agree with TRBD1. J gave up 5 bases and V 5 bases, and 9 bases lay outside the gene matches. The germline V gene encodes CDR1 SQVTM and CDR2 ANQGSEA. The CDR3 spans 14 residues. The full variable domain, rest sourced from reference TRBV29-1 and TRBJ2-5, is SAVISQKPSRDICQRGTSLTIQCQVDSQVTMMFWYRQQPGQSLTLIATANQGSEATYESGFVIDKFPISRPNLTFSTLTVSNMSPEDSSIYLCSVSSGTGMETQYFGPGTRLLVL.

V usage is TRBV4-3 and J usage is TRBJ2-7; 7 bases align to TRBD2. The germline gives CDR1 LGHNA, CDR2 YSLEER. CDR3 length: 18 amino acids. Trimming took 3 bases from V and 1 from J; bases not matched to a gene: 15. In DNA, the CDR3 is TGCGCCAGCAGCCAGGCTACCCGGGGGGTGGGTGATTCCTACGAGCAGTACTTC. It yields the protein CASSQATRGVGDSYEQYF.

The chain employs TRBV27 and TRBJ2-5; 10 positions agree with TRBD2. The junction had 9 bases not matched to a gene; V was cut back by 3 bases and J by 2 bases. Germline V gives CDR1 MNHEY, CDR2 SMNVEV (reference sequence). The CDR3 sequence is 17 residues long. The CDR3 protein is CASSFTYSSGGQETQYF. The CDR3 DNA follows: TGTGCCAGCAGTTTTACTTATAGTAGCGGGGGGCAAGAGACCCAGTACTTC.

This rearrangement joins TRBV2 to TRBJ2-4, with D possibly matching TRBD1 (5 bases). V gave up 8 bases and J gave up 3 bases, with 11 bases separating them. Per germline, CDR1 SNHLY and CDR2 FYNNEI. The CDR3 spans 13 residues. Written as DNA, the CDR3 is TGTGCCAGCTCCAGGGATGGCAAAAACATTCAGTACTTC. Translating gives CASSRDGKNIQYF.